The entry below gives a single T cell receptor (beta chain) sequence along with its context. The data derive from a study of blood T cell repertoires in COVID-19. For the study at large: T cells, B-cell-depleted T cells, or PBMCs supplied cDNA or gDNA.

Assay used: immunoSEQ multiplex PCR; TCRdb lists only in-frame clones, some missing. The sample includes around 330,000 clones, roughly nine tenths of them seen just once. Sequences were obtained from PBMCs or T cells enriched from blood (not recorded which). The sequence came from a man aged 55 to 70 who had recovered from COVID-19.

CDR3: CASSVTDSGANVLTF. The CDR3 DNA is TGTGCCAGCAGCGTAACAGACTCTGGGGCCAACGTCCTGACTTTC. The chain combines TRBV9 with TRBJ2-6; no clear D. The CDR3 sequence is 15 residues long. Trimming removed 1 base at V and 0 bases at J, with 5 bases between. Germline CDR1 SGDLS, CDR2 YYNGEE.